This passage covers 16 T cell receptor beta chains from one sample sequenced in a study of CD8 T cells in ankylosing spondylitis. TCRdb reprocessed the 5' RACE reads via MiXCR and lists one record per CDR3 protein. The sample lists around 180,000 distinct CDR3 sequences, 10% to 15% occurring once. Source material: blood, either unsorted or a sorted T cell fraction (not recorded which). The receptors come from a female donor with ankylosing spondylitis or in good health (not recorded which).

In its sample, this clonotype was seen a few times. The chain is built from TRBV18 and TRBJ2-1; 10 nucleotides line up with TRBD2. The CDR3 consists of 17 residues. The V gene's germline CDR1 is KGHSH and CDR2 LQKENI. V gave up 2 bases and J gave up 4 bases; unmatched junction bases: 8. The CDR3 bases are TGTGCCAGCTCACCAACTTTACTAGCGGGGAGTTACAATGAGCAGTTCTTC. It is translated as CASSPTLLAGSYNEQFF. The full variable domain, completed using reference TRBV18 and TRBJ2-1, is NAGVMQNPRHLVRRRGQEARLRCSPMKGHSHVYWYRQLPEEGLKFMVYLQKENIIDESGMPKERFSAEFPKEGPSILRIQQVVRGDSAAYFCASSPTLLAGSYNEQFFGPGTRLTVL.

This clonotype was picked up many times. The chain employs TRBV27 and TRBJ1-6; D call uncertain. CDR3 length equals 14 residues. Germline assignment: CDR1 MNHEY and CDR2 SMNVEV (reference sequence). V was pared by 7 bases and J by 4 bases, with 11 bases between. This CDR3 reads CASNPSGYNSPLHF. The CDR3 DNA reads as TGTGCCAGCAACCCTTCGGGGTATAATTCACCCCTCCACTTT.

This clonotype was seen repeatedly, ten times or more. The rearrangement links TRBV12-3 or TRBV12-4 to TRBJ1-4; D is undetermined. V lost 7 bases, J lost 6 bases, and 15 bases lay in between. CDR3 length: 14 amino acids. CDR3 sequence (DNA): TGTGCCAGCACCTGGACGGGATTGGATGAAAAACTGTTTTTT. This encodes CASTWTGLDEKLFF.

Ten or more counts support this clonotype. J is TRBJ1-6 and V is TRBV5-6; D remains unclear. The CDR3 has 14 amino acids. V lost 2 bases and J 7 bases, leaving 10 bases between the germline ends. Germline values: CDR1 SGHDT, CDR2 YYEEEE. The CDR3 reads CASSLGTVNSPLHF. The CDR3 DNA follows: TGTGCCAGCAGCTTAGGAACAGTGAATTCACCCCTCCACTTT. Filled out from reference TRBV5-6 and TRBJ1-6, the complete variable domain reads DAGVTQSPTHLIKTRGQQVTLRCSPKSGHDTVSWYQQALGQGPQFIFQYYEEEERQRGNFPDRFSGHQFPNYSSELNVNALLLGDSALYLCASSLGTVNSPLHFGNGTRLTVT.

Worth noting for this clonotype: A read error may explain this, as a much larger clone is one base away. The gene calls are TRBV5-1 and TRBJ2-1; D is unclear. Trimming pared 2 bases from V and 12 bases from J, leaving 21 bases between. This CDR3 comprises 15 residues. CDR1 and CDR2 (germline): SGHRS, YFSETQ. CDR3 sequence (DNA): TGCGCCAGCAGCTTTCTTAACGACTCACCCGTTGGGCAGTTCTTC. Translated: CASSFLNDSPVGQFF.

In this sample, this clonotype turned up many times. The chain joins TRBV7-9 to TRBJ2-1; TRBD2 agrees at 8 bases. Germline CDR1 is SEHNR and CDR2 is FQNEAQ (reference sequence). CDR3 length equals 15 residues. Trimming cost V 1 base and J 10 bases; bases outside gene matches: 9. The CDR3 here is CASSLEGAAGDEQFF. CDR3 bases: TGTGCCAGCAGCTTAGAGGGAGCAGCGGGAGACGAGCAGTTCTTC.

The sample holds a few counts of this clonotype. J is TRBJ2-3 and V is TRBV12-3 or TRBV12-4, with TRBD1 as a possible D gene (5 bases). V lost 5 bases to trimming and J lost 3 bases, with 18 bases between them. The CDR3 has 16 amino acids. CDR3 amino acids: CASSLISPSGTDTQYF. The CDR3 region has the DNA TGTGCCAGCAGTCTCATCTCACCTTCAGGGACAGATACGCAGTATTTT.

Many counts were recorded for this clonotype. The genes are TRBV7-9 and TRBJ2-5, with D unresolved. V was cut by 0 bases and J by 3 bases, with 8 bases left in between. The CDR3 is 14 amino acids. Per germline, CDR1 SEHNR and CDR2 FQNEAQ (reference sequence). For the CDR3, the DNA is TGTGCCAGCAGCTTAGCGGGCGGAAAAGAGACCCAGTACTTC. It translates to CASSLAGGKETQYF.

This clonotype was seen at least ten times. The chain uses TRBV3-1 and TRBJ2-1; D not certain. The CDR3 loop spans 15 amino acids. Trimming removed 1 base from V and 0 bases from J, with 7 bases in between. Per the germline V gene, CDR1 is LGHDT and CDR2 is YNNKEL (reference sequence). This chain's CDR3 is CASSQGASSYNEQFF. The CDR3 DNA sequence: TGTGCCAGCAGCCAAGGCGCTAGCTCCTACAATGAGCAGTTCTTC.

There are many counts of this clonotype. The rearrangement uses TRBV6-2 or TRBV6-3 and TRBJ1-2; TRBD1 matches at 9 bases. This CDR3 has 16 residues. V shed 2 bases, J shed 4 bases, and the junction held 8 bases outside the gene matches. The germline gives CDR1 MNHEY, CDR2 SVGEGT. Here the CDR3 DNA reads TGTGCCAGCAGTTACGCCGGGACAGGGTTATCCTATGGCTACACCTTC. Translating it yields CASSYAGTGLSYGYTF.

This clonotype was observed many times. V and J are TRBV27 and TRBJ1-2; 7 bases agree with TRBD1. This CDR3 is built from 17 residues. The V and J ends lost 5 bases and 0 bases, in that order; junction bases with no gene match: 12. Germline V gene sequence: CDR1 MNHEY, CDR2 SMNVEV (reference sequence). The CDR3 here is CASSPHDRVQANYGYTF. The DNA for the CDR3 is TGTGCCAGCAGTCCGCACGACAGGGTACAAGCTAACTATGGCTACACCTTC.

As for this clonotype: A much larger clone differs by one base, so this may be a read error. The rearrangement joins TRBV4-2 to TRBJ2-1, with D unresolved. The germline CDR1 and CDR2 sequences are LGHNA and YNFKEQ. The CDR3 is made up of 11 amino acids. CDR3 sequence reads: CAGSQEGEQFF. The CDR3, as DNA: TGTGCCGGCAGCCAAGAAGGCGAGCAGTTCTTC.

This clonotype was observed at least ten times. V gene TRBV5-1 combines with J gene TRBJ2-1; D not certain. Germline CDR1 SGHRS, CDR2 YFSETQ. Trimming pared 4 bases from V and 8 bases from J, leaving 10 bases between. There are 12 residues in the CDR3. The CDR3 DNA sequence: TGCGCCAGCAGCCTAACCCTTGATGAGCAGTTCTTC. Protein product: CASSLTLDEQFF.

This clonotype was found many times. CDR3: CASSPSGTNTGELFF. DNA of the CDR3: TGTGCCAGCAGCCCTAGCGGTACGAACACCGGGGAGCTGTTTTTT. This sequence joins TRBV12-3 or TRBV12-4 and TRBJ2-2; 7 nucleotides line up with TRBD2. With V trimmed by 6 bases and J by 0 bases, 4 bases remained unmatched. The CDR3 runs to 15 residues.

The rearrangement joins TRBV20-1 to TRBJ2-3; TRBD2 matches 7 bases. Germline CDR1 and CDR2: DFQATT and SNEGSKA (reference sequence). The J segment lost 0 bases and the V segment lost 6 bases, leaving 9 bases of the junction unmatched. The CDR3 spans 15 residues. The DNA for the CDR3 is TGCAGTGCCTCGGGGGAGCGGGGCAGCACAGATACGCAGTATTTT. It translates to CSASGERGSTDTQYF.

This clonotype was counted many times. The chain couples TRBV5-1 to TRBJ2-1; D is possibly TRBD2 (5 bases). Trimming pared 2 bases from V and 6 bases from J, leaving 15 bases between. The germline V gene has CDR1 SGHRS and CDR2 YFSETQ. The CDR3 extends over 15 amino acids. This chain's CDR3 is CASSFLSGVGNEQFF. CDR3 sequence (DNA): TGCGCCAGCAGCTTCTTGAGCGGAGTTGGCAATGAGCAGTTCTTC. The full variable domain, completed using reference TRBV5-1 and TRBJ2-1, is KAGVTQTPRYLIKTRGQQVTLSCSPISGHRSVSWYQQTPGQGLQFLFEYFSETQRNKGNFPGRFSGRQFSNSRSEMNVSTLELGDSALYLCASSFLSGVGNEQFFGPGTRLTVL.